Detailed here is one T cell receptor (beta chain). The donors were all healthy and Caucasian. CDR3 length: 13 residues. CDR1 and CDR2 from the germline V gene are LNHDA and SQIVND (reference sequence). The data derive from a study of identical twins. Through template switching, a universal primer site was introduced, and the cDNA contained unique molecular identifiers. Via MiXCR, TCRdb re-called the 5' RACE reads, giving one row per CDR3 protein. The sample records 1.5 million or so distinct CDR3 sequences, about 32% being singletons. The specimen was cord blood. The source of this sequence is a newborn girl in good health. This chain links TRBV19 with TRBJ2-7; TRBD1 might be the D (6 bases). Judging by the DNA end, TRBJ2-5 fits better; the J call may be wrong. The DNA for the CDR3 is TGTGCCAGTAGTATAGACAGGGGAGAGACCCAGTACTTC. It encodes CASSIDRGETQYF.